This TCR beta chain came from a study of cytomegalovirus exposure and HLA in healthy donors. V lost 1 base to trimming and J lost 3 bases, with 13 bases between them. The V gene's germline CDR1 is SGHRS and CDR2 YFSETQ. The CDR3 is made up of 15 amino acids. PCR used 60 Vbeta primers and 13 Jbeta primers. This table comes from immunoSEQ multiplex PCR, and its TCRdb copy is limited to in-frame clones, with some not included. The sample lists 150,000 to 200,000 clones, approximately 86% seen once, with around 1.5% in the top ten. What was sequenced was PBMCs. V gene TRBV5-1 combines with J gene TRBJ1-1; D perhaps matches TRBD1 (5 bases). The sequence derives from a woman under 30 in good health and CMV-seronegative. CDR3 protein: CASSLRQGLDTEAFF. DNA for the CDR3: TGCGCCAGCAGCTTGCGCCAGGGCTTGGACACTGAAGCTTTCTTT.